A single sample gave rise to the 32 T cell receptor beta chains below, sequenced in a study of monozygotic twins with inflammatory bowel disease. From the 5' RACE reads, TCRdb lists one entry per CDR3 protein and no DNA. This listing includes more than 300,000 distinct CDR3 sequences. The specimen was blood. The origin of the receptors is a human donor with ulcerative colitis or Crohn's disease, or a healthy co-twin of an affected twin (not recorded which).

The rearrangement links TRBV12-3 or TRBV12-4 to TRBJ2-7; TCRdb designates TRBD2, a call that cannot be tested without DNA. The CDR3 loop spans 17 amino acids. The CDR3 here is CASRGTLGLADKYEQYF.

The V call is TRBV20-1, the J call TRBJ1-2; the D call from TCRdb, TRBD1, cannot be confirmed without DNA. The length of the CDR3 is 17 residues. Germline V CDR1 and CDR2: DFQATT, SNEGSKA (reference sequence). CDR3 amino acids: CSARESGGGRIYYGYTF.

The chain links TRBV14 to TRBJ2-3. Germline values: CDR1 SGHDN, CDR2 FVKESK. This CDR3 region has 13 residues. The CDR3 sequence is CASSSTETDTQYF.

The V call is TRBV30, the J call TRBJ2-1; TCRdb designates TRBD2, a call that cannot be tested without DNA. Germline CDR1 reads GTSNPN; CDR2 reads SVGIG (reference sequence). CDR3 length equals 13 residues. The CDR3 protein is CAWSAGIVGEQFF.

The chain links TRBV5-1 to TRBJ1-5. The CDR3 covers 14 residues. Germline lookup yields CDR1 SGHRS and CDR2 YFSETQ. Here the CDR3 reads CASRPDGSNQPQHF. Based on the CDR3 plus reference TRBV5-1 and TRBJ1-5, the full variable domain is KAGVTQTPRYLIKTRGQQVTLSCSPISGHRSVSWYQQTPGQGLQFLFEYFSETQRNKGNFPGRFSGRQFSNSRSEMNVSTLELGDSALYLCASRPDGSNQPQHFGDGTRLSIL.

The CDR3 is CASSLRQIVTDTQYF. The V gene is TRBV5-5, the J gene TRBJ2-3; TCRdb's D gene call, TRBD1, goes unchecked for lack of DNA. CDR3 length equals 15 residues. The germline CDR1 and CDR2 sequences are SGHKS and YYEKEE (reference sequence).

The chain combines TRBV10-3 with TRBJ1-5. The CDR3 is 18 amino acids. From germline, CDR1 is ENHRY and CDR2 SYGVKD. CDR3 protein: CAISEHPSGIDFNQPQHF.

This rearrangement joins TRBV9 to TRBJ2-3; TCRdb lists TRBD1, though no DNA is available to test this call. There are 17 residues in the CDR3. Germline V CDR1 and CDR2: SGDLS, YYNGEE. CDR3 amino acids: CASSAEVRGDDGDTQYF.

The V call is TRBV7-3, the J call TRBJ2-3; without DNA, the TCRdb call of TRBD1 cannot be checked. The germline V gene encodes CDR1 SGHTA and CDR2 FQGTGA. The CDR3 loop spans 14 amino acids. This CDR3 reads CASSIAGAEDTQYF.

The chain uses TRBV27 and TRBJ1-6; TCRdb picks TRBD1, but there is no DNA to check that call. The CDR3 sequence is 15 residues long. From germline, CDR1 is MNHEY and CDR2 SMNVEV (reference sequence). The CDR3 here is CATRPQYVNNSPLHF.

V and J are TRBV12-3 or TRBV12-4 and TRBJ2-2; without DNA, the TCRdb call of TRBD1 cannot be checked. The length of the CDR3 is 16 residues. The CDR3 loop is CASSPRNRGSTGELFF.

V is TRBV7-2 and J is TRBJ2-1; TCRdb's D call, TRBD2, is unchecked because there is no DNA. CDR3 size: 15 residues. Germline CDR1 is SGHTA and CDR2 is FQGNSA. The CDR3 here is CASPPQVADYNEQFF.

This chain joins TRBV24-1 and TRBJ2-3; TCRdb lists TRBD1, though no DNA is available to test this call. CDR1 is KGHDR, CDR2 SFDVKD, per germline. There are 15 residues in the CDR3. The CDR3 loop reads CATSDRRQRTDTQYF.

The chain recombines TRBV3-1 with TRBJ2-5; with no DNA, the TCRdb D assignment of TRBD2 cannot be verified. The germline V gene encodes CDR1 LGHDT and CDR2 YNNKEL (reference sequence). CDR3 length: 16 amino acids. CDR3 loop: CASSRLSGTSGETQYF.

The V gene is TRBV5-1, the J gene TRBJ2-5; TCRdb designates TRBD1, a call that cannot be tested without DNA. This CDR3 has 15 residues. CDR1 is SGHRS, CDR2 YFSETQ, per germline. The CDR3 sequence is CASIPQGTTQETQYF. Drawing the rest from reference TRBV5-1 and TRBJ2-5, the complete variable domain is KAGVTQTPRYLIKTRGQQVTLSCSPISGHRSVSWYQQTPGQGLQFLFEYFSETQRNKGNFPGRFSGRQFSNSRSEMNVSTLELGDSALYLCASIPQGTTQETQYFGPGTRLLVL.

The chain is built from TRBV5-1 and TRBJ2-3; the D call from TCRdb, TRBD1, cannot be confirmed without DNA. The CDR3 runs 16 residues. In germline, CDR1 is SGHRS, CDR2 YFSETQ. CDR3 loop: CATSLEVRELSDTQYF.

The V call is TRBV20-1, the J call TRBJ1-2; TCRdb indicates TRBD1, and absent DNA this call remains unverified. Germline CDR1 DFQATT, CDR2 SNEGSKA (reference sequence). The CDR3 totals 14 residues. The CDR3 is CSAPLKGTGVGYTF.

The V call is TRBV10-3, the J call TRBJ1-6; there is no DNA to check the TCRdb D call of TRBD1. This CDR3 is 14 amino acids long. Germline V gene lookup returns CDR1 ENHRY and CDR2 SYGVKD. This CDR3 is CAISEQGSNSPLHF.

The CDR3 sequence is CASSEVAGTHTF. This chain connects TRBV6-1 to TRBJ1-2; the D call from TCRdb, TRBD1, cannot be confirmed without DNA. Per the germline V gene, CDR1 is MNHNS and CDR2 is SASEGT. The CDR3 is 12 residues long.

V and J are TRBV3-1 and TRBJ1-1. The CDR3 is 16 amino acids. The germline gives CDR1 LGHDT, CDR2 YNNKEL (reference sequence). The CDR3 region is CASSQDQVRKNTEAFF.

This chain connects TRBV7-2 to TRBJ2-3; TCRdb reports TRBD1, a call that lacks DNA to check it against. The CDR3 runs to 16 residues. CDR1 is SGHTA and CDR2 is FQGNSA in the germline V gene. CDR3: CASSLDRARGTDTQYF.

V gene TRBV29-1 combines with J gene TRBJ2-3; the TCRdb call, TRBD1, lacks DNA for checking. Germline V gene sequence: CDR1 SQVTM, CDR2 ANQGSEA. CDR3 size: 12 residues. The CDR3 sequence: CSVDRQGDTQYF.

The chain employs TRBV3-1 and TRBJ1-2. This CDR3 is 15 amino acids long. Germline V CDR1 and CDR2: LGHDT, YNNKEL (reference sequence). This chain's CDR3 is CASSQAQTGRAGYTF.

The CDR3: CSAREPGGAAYEQYF. J is TRBJ2-7 and V is TRBV20-1. In germline, CDR1 is DFQATT, CDR2 SNEGSKA (reference sequence). This CDR3 is built from 15 residues.

The chain uses TRBV30 and TRBJ1-2. This CDR3 region has 13 residues. Germline CDR1 reads GTSNPN; CDR2 reads SVGIG (reference sequence). The CDR3 reads CAWSERMGLGYTF.

This chain connects TRBV6-2 or TRBV6-3 to TRBJ2-1; there is no DNA to check the TCRdb D call of TRBD1. CDR3 size: 16 residues. Germline loops: CDR1 MNHEY, CDR2 SVGEGT. CDR3 residues: CASSRGGNVPYNEQFF.

The CDR3 loop is CASNRGRDTIYF. The chain recombines TRBV12-3 or TRBV12-4 with TRBJ1-3; absent DNA, TCRdb's TRBD1 call cannot be checked. CDR3 length: 12 amino acids.

This chain uses TRBV6-5 with TRBJ2-7. The CDR3 is 13 residues long. CDR1 is MNHEY and CDR2 is SVGAGI in the germline V gene. The CDR3 protein is CASSYSVGYEQYF.

This chain uses TRBV20-1 with TRBJ1-4. Germline CDR1 DFQATT, CDR2 SNEGSKA (reference sequence). The CDR3 consists of 14 residues. The CDR3: CSAGETTTNEKLFF.

V gene TRBV9 combines with J gene TRBJ2-7; there is no DNA to check the TCRdb D call of TRBD1. There are 14 residues in the CDR3. Germline CDR1 reads SGDLS; CDR2 reads YYNGEE. The CDR3 loop reads CASSEQGSPYEQYF.

V gene TRBV5-5 combines with J gene TRBJ1-5. The V gene's germline CDR1 is SGHKS and CDR2 YYEKEE (reference sequence). The CDR3 is made up of 15 amino acids. CDR3: CASSLNWNSNQPQHF.

The chain couples TRBV18 to TRBJ2-3; TCRdb proposes TRBD1, but this gene call is untestable without DNA. Germline values: CDR1 KGHSH, CDR2 LQKENI. The CDR3 is 15 residues long. The CDR3 spells CASSPPTGRTDTQYF.